This T cell receptor beta chain was documented in a study of T cells after yellow fever vaccination. Whole-study results and caveats: Most primary-vaccination clones recurred post-booster (around 95% CD4, about 90% CD8).

Trimming pared 0 bases from V and 5 bases from J, leaving 10 bases between. This CDR3 is built from 14 residues. Germline CDR1 reads SGHAT; CDR2 reads FQNNGV. TCR cDNA was made by 5'RACE template switching, adding a universal primer site and UMIs. TCRdb reprocessed the 5' RACE reads via MiXCR and lists one record per CDR3 protein. This sample yields more than 65,000 distinct CDR3 sequences, of which around 7% are seen a single time; over 25% belongs to the top ten. This clonotype was detected many times. What it binds is unknown. This chain uses TRBV11-2 with TRBJ1-1, with unresolved D. The sample consisted of CD8+ T cells sorted from PBMCs, taken around 10 days after the first yellow fever vaccination. This TCR was sampled from a young man who received the YFV17D yellow fever vaccine. Written as DNA, the CDR3 is TGTGCCAGCAGCTTAGACACCATGTGGACTGAAGCTTTCTTT. This codes for CASSLDTMWTEAFF.